This is a list of T cell receptor beta chains from one sample in a study of immune cell composition in non-small cell lung cancer. Libraries were prepared by immunoSEQ multiplex PCR; TCRdb keeps only in-frame clonotypes and omits some of them. The sample carries 13,000 to 15,000 clones, roughly 80% recorded once. The sequenced sample consisted of lung tumor tissue. Receptor source: a human donor with non-small cell lung cancer. CDR3s include the opening cysteine and the closing phenylalanine or tryptophan. A D gene is named only where the DNA matches it firmly. Size values are once, few and many counts, or a class for expanded clones, and some rows have none.

clone_size,v_call,d_call,j_call,cdr3_aa,cdr3_nt
.,TRBV5-1,TRBD2,TRBJ2-5,CASSRAGEETQYF,TGCGCCAGCAGCAGAGCGGGGGAAGAGACCCAGTACTTC
.,TRBV7-2,TRBD2,TRBJ2-1,CASSAAKPGLAGRMVF,TGTGCCAGCAGCGCGGCTAAACCGGGACTAGCGGGGAGGATGGTCTTC
few,TRBV7-2,TRBD2,TRBJ2-1,CASSLGLAGINEQFF,TGTGCCAGCAGCTTGGGACTAGCGGGGATTAATGAGCAGTTCTTC
.,TRBV10-3,TRBD2,TRBJ2-7,CAIYDPGLAAYEQYF,TGTGCCATTTACGACCCGGGACTAGCGGCTTACGAGCAGTACTTC
few,TRBV6-1,.,TRBJ1-1,CASLNTEAFF,TGTGCCAGTTTGAACACTGAAGCTTTCTTT
.,TRBV7-9,TRBD2,TRBJ2-5,CASRSGTSGKETQYF,TGTGCCAGCAGATCCGGGACTAGCGGAAAAGAGACCCAGTACTTC
.,TRBV7-6,.,TRBJ2-5,CASSLARETQYF,TGTGCCAGCAGCTTAGCGAGAGAGACCCAGTACTTC
.,TRBV7-8,.,TRBJ1-1,CASSPILNTEAFF,TGTGCCAGCAGCCCCATCTTGAACACTGAAGCTTTCTTT
.,TRBV5-1,.,TRBJ2-2,CASSPDSANTGELFF,TGCGCCAGCAGCCCCGACAGCGCGAACACCGGGGAGCTGTTTTTT
.,TRBV6-5,.,TRBJ1-1,CASEETQGAFF,TGTGCCAGCGAAGAGACCCAAGGGGCTTTCTTT
.,TRBV9,.,TRBJ2-3,CASSVAGGQADTQYF,TGTGCCAGCAGCGTAGCCGGTGGGCAAGCAGATACGCAGTATTTT
.,TRBV15,.,TRBJ2-5,CATSRAAGSETQYF,TGTGCCACCAGCAGAGCGGCAGGGAGTGAGACCCAGTACTTC
.,TRBV5-6,TRBD1,TRBJ1-3,CASSPTGGTGNTIYF,TGTGCCAGCAGCCCCACAGGGGGCACTGGAAACACCATATATTTT
.,TRBV15,TRBD2,TRBJ2-3,CATSRDIFGGRRTDTQYF,TGTGCCACCAGCAGAGACATCTTCGGCGGGAGGCGGACAGATACGCAGTATTTT
.,TRBV27,.,TRBJ2-7,CASSRVWGSESEQYF,TGTGCCAGCAGTCGCGTATGGGGCTCCGAGTCCGAGCAGTACTTC
.,TRBV5-8,TRBD1,TRBJ1-5,CASSFRQGDFAQHF,TGTGCCAGCAGCTTCAGACAGGGAGACTTCGCCCAGCATTTT
once,TRBV10-3,.,TRBJ1-1,CAISPGTEAFF,TGTGCCATAAGTCCGGGGACTGAAGCTTTCTTT
.,TRBV5-4,.,TRBJ2-3,CASSFSGQTDTQYF,TGTGCCAGCAGCTTCTCGGGACAAACAGATACGCAGTATTTT
.,TRBV12-5,.,TRBJ2-7,CASGLVPRLYEQYF,TGTGCTAGTGGTTTGGTCCCCCGTCTCTACGAGCAGTACTTC
.,TRBV7-9,TRBD1,TRBJ1-4,CASSPGQGVANEKLFF,TGTGCCAGCAGCCCGGGACAGGGGGTGGCTAATGAAAAACTGTTTTTT
.,TRBV5-1,TRBD1,TRBJ2-7,CASSQGQGHEQYF,TGCGCCAGCAGCCAAGGACAGGGCCACGAGCAGTACTTC
.,TRBV19,.,TRBJ1-2,CASSSRQRGNYGYTF,TGTGCCAGTAGTAGCCGACAGCGAGGGAACTATGGCTACACCTTC
.,TRBV6-5,.,TRBJ1-1,CASSLSRNGKNTEAFF,TGTGCCAGCAGTTTATCCAGGAACGGAAAGAACACTGAAGCTTTCTTT
.,TRBV11-2,.,TRBJ2-5,CASLGYGTQYF,TGTGCCAGTCTGGGCTATGGGACCCAGTACTTC
.,TRBV6-5,TRBD2,TRBJ2-4,CASSYTSGGSKNIQYF,TGTGCCAGCAGTTATACTAGCGGGGGAAGCAAAAACATTCAGTACTTC
.,TRBV5-1,.,TRBJ1-1,CASSLQGIKNTEAFF,TGCGCCAGCAGCTTGCAGGGGATTAAGAACACTGAAGCTTTCTTT
.,TRBV5-4,.,TRBJ2-1,CASSLAGVAYNEQFF,TGTGCCAGCAGCTTGGCGGGAGTCGCCTACAATGAGCAGTTCTTC
.,TRBV5-6,.,TRBJ1-2,CASSPAYGNYGYTF,TGTGCCAGCAGCCCCGCGTACGGTAACTATGGCTACACCTTC
once,TRBV6-5,.,TRBJ1-2,CASSSPGRDGYTF,TGTGCCAGCAGTTCTCCGGGGCGGGATGGCTACACCTTC
.,TRBV19,TRBD1,TRBJ1-4,CASSPRGLATNEKLFF,TGTGCCAGTAGCCCTAGGGGGCTTGCGACTAATGAAAAACTGTTTTTT
.,TRBV6-6,.,TRBJ2-1,CASSYTPGLYNEQFF,TGTGCCAGCAGTTACACCCCGGGACTCTACAATGAGCAGTTCTTC